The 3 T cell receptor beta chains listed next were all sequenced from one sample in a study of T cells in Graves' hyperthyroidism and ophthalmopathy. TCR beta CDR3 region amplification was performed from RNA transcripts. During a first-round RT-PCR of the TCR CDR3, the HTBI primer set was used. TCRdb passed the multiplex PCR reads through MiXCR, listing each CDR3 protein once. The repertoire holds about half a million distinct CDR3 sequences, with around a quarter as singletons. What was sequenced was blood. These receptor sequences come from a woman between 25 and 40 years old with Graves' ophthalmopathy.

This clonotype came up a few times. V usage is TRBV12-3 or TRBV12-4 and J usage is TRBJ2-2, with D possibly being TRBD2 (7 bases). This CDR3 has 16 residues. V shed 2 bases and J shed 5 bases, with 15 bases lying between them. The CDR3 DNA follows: TGTGCCAGCAGTTTACAGGGGCCCGGGGGGACCGGGGAGCTGTTTTTT. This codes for CASSLQGPGGTGELFF.

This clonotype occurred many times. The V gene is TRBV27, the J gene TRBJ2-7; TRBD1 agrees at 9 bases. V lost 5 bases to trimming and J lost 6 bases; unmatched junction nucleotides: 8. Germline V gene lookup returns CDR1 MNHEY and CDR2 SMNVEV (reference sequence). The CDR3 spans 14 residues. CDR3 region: CASSPDWTGVEQYF. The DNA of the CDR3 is TGTGCCAGCAGTCCAGACTGGACAGGGGTCGAGCAGTACTTC.

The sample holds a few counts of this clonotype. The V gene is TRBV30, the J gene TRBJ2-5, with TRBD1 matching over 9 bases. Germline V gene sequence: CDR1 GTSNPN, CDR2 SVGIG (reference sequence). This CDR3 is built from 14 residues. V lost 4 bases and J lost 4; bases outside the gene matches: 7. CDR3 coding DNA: TGTGCCTGGACTACATGGACAGGGGCAGAGACCCAGTACTTC. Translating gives CAWTTWTGAETQYF. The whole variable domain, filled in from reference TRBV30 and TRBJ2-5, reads SQTIHQWPATLVQPVGSPLSLECTVEGTSNPNLYWYRQAAGRGLQLLFYSVGIGQISSEVPQNLSASRPQDRQFILSSKKLLLSDSGFYLCAWTTWTGAETQYFGPGTRLLVL.